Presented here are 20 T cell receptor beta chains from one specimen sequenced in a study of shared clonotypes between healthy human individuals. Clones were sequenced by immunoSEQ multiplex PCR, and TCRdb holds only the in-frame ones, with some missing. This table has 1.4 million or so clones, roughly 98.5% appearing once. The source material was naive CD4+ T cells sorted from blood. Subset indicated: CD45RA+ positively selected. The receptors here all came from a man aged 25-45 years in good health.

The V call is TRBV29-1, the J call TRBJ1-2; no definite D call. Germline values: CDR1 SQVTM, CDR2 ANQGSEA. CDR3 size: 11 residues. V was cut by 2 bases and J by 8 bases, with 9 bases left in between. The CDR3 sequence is CSVEMGRGYTF. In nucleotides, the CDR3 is TGCAGCGTTGAAATGGGGAGGGGCTACACCTTC.

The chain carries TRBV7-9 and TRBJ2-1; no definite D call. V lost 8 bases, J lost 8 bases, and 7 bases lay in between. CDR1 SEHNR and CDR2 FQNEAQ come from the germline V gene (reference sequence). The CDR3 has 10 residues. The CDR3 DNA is TGTGCCAGCGGAAGTGATGAGCAGTTCTTC. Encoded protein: CASGSDEQFF.

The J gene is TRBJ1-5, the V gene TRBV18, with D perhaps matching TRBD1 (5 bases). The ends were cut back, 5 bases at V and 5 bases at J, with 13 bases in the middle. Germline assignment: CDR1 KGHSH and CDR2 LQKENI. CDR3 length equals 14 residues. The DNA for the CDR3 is TGTGCCAGCTCAGAGGTAGGGGCAGATCAGCCCCAGCATTTT. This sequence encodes CASSEVGADQPQHF.

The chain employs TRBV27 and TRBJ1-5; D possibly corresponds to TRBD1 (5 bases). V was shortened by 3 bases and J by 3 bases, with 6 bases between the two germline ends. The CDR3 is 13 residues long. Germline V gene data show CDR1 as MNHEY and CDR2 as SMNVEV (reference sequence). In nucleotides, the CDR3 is TGTGCCAGCAGTTTCGGGGCCAATCAGCCCCAGCATTTT. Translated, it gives CASSFGANQPQHF.

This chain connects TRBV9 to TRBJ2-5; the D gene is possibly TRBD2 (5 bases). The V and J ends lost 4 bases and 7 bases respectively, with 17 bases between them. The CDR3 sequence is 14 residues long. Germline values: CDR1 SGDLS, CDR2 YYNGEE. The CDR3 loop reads CASSRMGEGGTQYF. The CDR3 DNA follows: TGTGCCAGCAGCCGCATGGGAGAAGGAGGGACCCAGTACTTC.

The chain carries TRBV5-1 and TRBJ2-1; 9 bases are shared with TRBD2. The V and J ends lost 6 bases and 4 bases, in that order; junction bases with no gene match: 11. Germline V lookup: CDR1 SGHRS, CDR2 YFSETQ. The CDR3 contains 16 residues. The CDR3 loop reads CASTLLGTSGYNEQFF. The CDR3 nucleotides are TGCGCCAGCACCCTACTCGGAACTAGCGGGTACAATGAGCAGTTCTTC.

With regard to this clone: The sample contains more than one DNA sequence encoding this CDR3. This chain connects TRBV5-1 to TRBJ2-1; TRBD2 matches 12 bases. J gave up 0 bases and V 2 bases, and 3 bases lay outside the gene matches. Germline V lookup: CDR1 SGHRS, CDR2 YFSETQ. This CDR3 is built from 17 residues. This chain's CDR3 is CASSLGLAGSSYNEQFF. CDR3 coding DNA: TGCGCCAGCAGCTTAGGACTAGCGGGAAGCTCCTACAATGAGCAGTTCTTC.

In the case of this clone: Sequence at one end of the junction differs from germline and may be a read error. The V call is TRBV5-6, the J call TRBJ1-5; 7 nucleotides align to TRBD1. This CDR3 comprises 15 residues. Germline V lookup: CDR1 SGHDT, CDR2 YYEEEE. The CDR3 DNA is TGTGCCAGCAGTTTGGGACAGCGTAGCAATCAGCCCCAGCATTTT. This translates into CASSLGQRSNQPQHF. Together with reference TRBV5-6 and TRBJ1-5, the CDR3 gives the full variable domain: DAGVTQSPTHLIKTRGQQVTLRCSPKSGHDTVSWYQQALGQGPQFIFQYYEEEERQRGNFPDRFSGHQFPNYSSELNVNALLLGDSALYLCASSLGQRSNQPQHFGDGTRLSIL.

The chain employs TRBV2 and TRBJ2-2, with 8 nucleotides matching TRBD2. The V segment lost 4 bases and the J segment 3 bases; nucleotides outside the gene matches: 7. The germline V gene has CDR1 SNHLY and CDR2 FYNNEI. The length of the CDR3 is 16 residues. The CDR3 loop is CASSAGGRFHTGELFF. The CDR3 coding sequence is TGTGCCAGCAGTGCGGGCGGGAGGTTCCACACCGGGGAGCTGTTTTTT.

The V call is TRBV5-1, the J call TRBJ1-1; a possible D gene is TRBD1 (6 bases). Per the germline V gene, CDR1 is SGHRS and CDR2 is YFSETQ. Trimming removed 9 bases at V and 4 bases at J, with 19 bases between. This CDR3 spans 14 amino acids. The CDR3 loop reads CATKATAGATEAFF. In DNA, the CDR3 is TGCGCCACCAAGGCTACAGCGGGGGCCACTGAAGCTTTCTTT.

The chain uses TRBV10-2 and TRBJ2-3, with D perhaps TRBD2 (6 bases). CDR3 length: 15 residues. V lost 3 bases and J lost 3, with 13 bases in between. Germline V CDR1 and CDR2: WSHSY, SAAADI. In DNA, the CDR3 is TGCGCCAGCAGTGACCGGGGGAGACCAACAGATACGCAGTATTTT. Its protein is CASSDRGRPTDTQYF.

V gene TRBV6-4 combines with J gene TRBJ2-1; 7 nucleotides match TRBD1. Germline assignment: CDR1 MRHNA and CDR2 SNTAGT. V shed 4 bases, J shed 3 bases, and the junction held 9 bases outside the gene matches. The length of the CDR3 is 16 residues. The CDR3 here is CASSGQGRWGYNEQFF. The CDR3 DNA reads TGTGCCAGCAGTGGACAGGGACGCTGGGGCTACAATGAGCAGTTCTTC.

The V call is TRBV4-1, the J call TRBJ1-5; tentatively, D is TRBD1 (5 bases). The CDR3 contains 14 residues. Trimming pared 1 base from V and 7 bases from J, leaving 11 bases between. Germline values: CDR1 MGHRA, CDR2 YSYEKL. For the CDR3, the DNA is TGCGCCAGCAGCCAAGGGCGGGGCGGACAGCCCCAGCATTTT. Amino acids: CASSQGRGGQPQHF.

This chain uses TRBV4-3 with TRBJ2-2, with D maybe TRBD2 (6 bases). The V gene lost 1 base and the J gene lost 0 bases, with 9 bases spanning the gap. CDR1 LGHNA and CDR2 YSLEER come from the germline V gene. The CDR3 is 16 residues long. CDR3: CASSQGGLTNTGELFF. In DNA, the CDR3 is TGCGCCAGCAGCCAAGGGGGACTCACGAACACCGGGGAGCTGTTTTTT.

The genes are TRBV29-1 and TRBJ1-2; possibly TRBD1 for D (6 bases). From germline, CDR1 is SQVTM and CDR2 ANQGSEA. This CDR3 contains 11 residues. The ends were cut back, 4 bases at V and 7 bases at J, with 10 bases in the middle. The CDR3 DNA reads TGCAGCGTTGGCAAAGGGGGTGGCTACACCTTC. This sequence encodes CSVGKGGGYTF.

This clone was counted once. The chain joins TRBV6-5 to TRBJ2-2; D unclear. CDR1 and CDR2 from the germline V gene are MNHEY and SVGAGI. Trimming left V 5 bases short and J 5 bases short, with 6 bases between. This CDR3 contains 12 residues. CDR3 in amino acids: CASSPVTGELFF. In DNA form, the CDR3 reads TGTGCCAGCAGTCCCGTTACCGGGGAGCTGTTTTTT.

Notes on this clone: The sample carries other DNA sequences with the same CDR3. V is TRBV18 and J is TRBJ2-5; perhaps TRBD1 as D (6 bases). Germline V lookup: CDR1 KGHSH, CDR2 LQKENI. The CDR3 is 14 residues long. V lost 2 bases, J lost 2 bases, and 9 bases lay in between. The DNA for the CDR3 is TGTGCCAGCTCACCAAGGACAGTACAAGAGACCCAGTACTTC. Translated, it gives CASSPRTVQETQYF. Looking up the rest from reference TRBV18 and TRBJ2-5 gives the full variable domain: NAGVMQNPRHLVRRRGQEARLRCSPMKGHSHVYWYRQLPEEGLKFMVYLQKENIIDESGMPKERFSAEFPKEGPSILRIQQVVRGDSAAYFCASSPRTVQETQYFGPGTRLLVL.

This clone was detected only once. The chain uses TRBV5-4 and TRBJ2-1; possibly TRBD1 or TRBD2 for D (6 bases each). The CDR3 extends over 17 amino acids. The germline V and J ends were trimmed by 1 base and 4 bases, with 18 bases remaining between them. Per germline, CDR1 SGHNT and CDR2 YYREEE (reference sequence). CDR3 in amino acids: CASSLLRGGSVYNEQFF. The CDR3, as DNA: TGTGCCAGCAGCTTGCTCAGGGGAGGTTCGGTGTACAATGAGCAGTTCTTC.

CDR3 coding DNA: TGTGCCAGCAGAGGGACAGGCCGCATTTACGAGCAGTACTTC. Translated, it gives CASRGTGRIYEQYF. The V call is TRBV7-2, the J call TRBJ2-7, with TRBD1 identical over 8 bases. This CDR3 region has 14 residues. The germline V gene encodes CDR1 SGHTA and CDR2 FQGNSA. The J segment lost 4 bases and the V segment lost 6 bases, leaving 8 bases of the junction unmatched.

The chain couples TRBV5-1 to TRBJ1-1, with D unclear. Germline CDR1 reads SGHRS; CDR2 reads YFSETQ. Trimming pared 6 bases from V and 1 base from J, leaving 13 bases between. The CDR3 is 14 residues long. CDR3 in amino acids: CASTLGPANTEAFF. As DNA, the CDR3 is TGCGCCAGCACCCTAGGTCCAGCGAACACTGAAGCTTTCTTT.